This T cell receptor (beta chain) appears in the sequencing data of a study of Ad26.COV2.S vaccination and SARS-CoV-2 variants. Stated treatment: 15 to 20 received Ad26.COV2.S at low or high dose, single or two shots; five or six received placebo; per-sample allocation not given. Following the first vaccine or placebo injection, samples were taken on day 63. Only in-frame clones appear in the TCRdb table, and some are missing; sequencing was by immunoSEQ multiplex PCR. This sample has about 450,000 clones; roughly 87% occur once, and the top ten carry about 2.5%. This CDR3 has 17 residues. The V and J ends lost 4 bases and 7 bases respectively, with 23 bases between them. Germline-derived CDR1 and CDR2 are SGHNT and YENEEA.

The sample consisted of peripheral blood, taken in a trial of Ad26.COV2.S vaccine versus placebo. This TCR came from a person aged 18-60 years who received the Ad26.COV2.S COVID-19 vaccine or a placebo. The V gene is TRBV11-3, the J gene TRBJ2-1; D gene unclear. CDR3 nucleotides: TGTGCCAGCAGCTCCCCCTGGGATAAGGGAATTAGGAATGAGCAGTTCTTC. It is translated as CASSSPWDKGIRNEQFF.